This T cell receptor (beta chain) comes out of a study of CD8+CD57+ T cells in acquired aplastic anemia. Study at large: Sorted CD4+ and CD8+ cells yielded 3.2 ug of DNA on average. Study findings and constraints: CD8+ Simpson's diversity in patients was not significantly different from that in controls.

The template used for profiling TCR beta VDJ and CDR3 was genomic DNA. MiXCR, applied by TCRdb to the reads, yields one record per CDR3 protein. Found here are about 200,000 distinct CDR3 sequences, around 50% of them singletons; the top ten hold about 20%. Patients included in sequencing had previously demonstrated CD8+CD57+ cell expansion by flow cytometry. Every one of the patients had aplastic anemia (severe, acquired). No patient had been given any therapy when blood was sampled. Trimming pared 0 bases from V and 0 bases from J, leaving 14 bases between. Germline CDR1 DFQATT, CDR2 SNEGSKA (reference sequence). The CDR3 spans 16 residues. Of note for this clonotype: Antigen specificity is unknown.

The sample consisted of sorted CD4+, CD8+, or CD8+CD57+ T cells (not recorded which) from PBMCs. This chain joins TRBV20-1 and TRBJ1-1, with a tentative D call TRBD1 (6 bases). This receptor was taken from a human donor with aplastic anemia. CDR3 residues: CSARDSVGGVNTEAFF. The CDR3 nucleotides read TGCAGTGCTAGAGATTCAGTAGGGGGGGTGAACACTGAAGCTTTCTTT.